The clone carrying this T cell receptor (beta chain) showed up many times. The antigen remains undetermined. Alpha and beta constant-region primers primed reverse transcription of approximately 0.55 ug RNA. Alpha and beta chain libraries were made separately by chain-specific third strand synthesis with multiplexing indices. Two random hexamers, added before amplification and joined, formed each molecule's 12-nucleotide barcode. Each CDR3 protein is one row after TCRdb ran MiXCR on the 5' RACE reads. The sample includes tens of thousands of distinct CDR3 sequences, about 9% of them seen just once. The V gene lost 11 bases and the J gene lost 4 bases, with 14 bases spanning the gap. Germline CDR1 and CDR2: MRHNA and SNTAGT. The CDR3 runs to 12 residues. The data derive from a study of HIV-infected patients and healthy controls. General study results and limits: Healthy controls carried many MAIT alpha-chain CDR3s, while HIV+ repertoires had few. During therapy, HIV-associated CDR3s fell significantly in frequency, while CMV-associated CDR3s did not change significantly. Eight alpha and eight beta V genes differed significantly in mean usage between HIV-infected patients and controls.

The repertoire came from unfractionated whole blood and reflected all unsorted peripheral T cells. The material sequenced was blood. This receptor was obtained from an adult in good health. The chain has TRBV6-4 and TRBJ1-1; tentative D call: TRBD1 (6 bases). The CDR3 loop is CAGGADGTEAFF. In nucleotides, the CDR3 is TGTGCCGGGGGGGCGGATGGCACTGAAGCTTTCTTT.